Shown below are 25 T cell receptor beta chains from a single sample sequenced in a study of T cell clonality in common variable immunodeficiency. Method: immunoSEQ multiplex PCR; TCRdb's copy keeps in-frame clones and lacks some. The sample includes roughly 40,000 clones, none of them occurring once. Overall study findings and caveats: Common variable immunodeficiency TCR beta sequences reportedly had fewer deletions and N-nucleotide insertions.

No antigen has been identified for these receptors. Material for sequencing was peripheral blood mononuclear cells. The receptors were gathered from a human donor with common variable immunodeficiency.

This clone was recorded a few times. Read data end 3 residues before the CDR3 end; the end is taken from the germline J gene. The chain combines TRBV2 with TRBJ2-3; maybe TRBD2 (6 bases). Germline CDR1 is SNHLY and CDR2 is FYNNEI. V lost 6 bases, J lost 2 bases, and 21 bases lay in between. The CDR3 is 17 residues long. The sequenced part of the CDR3 DNA is TGTGCCAGCAGCCCTCGAGGGCGGGAAAGCTCCACAGATACG. Amino acids: CASSPRGRESSTDT. The entire CDR3 reads CASSPRGRESSTDTQYF.

This clone was seen ten or more times. The read ends 3 residues early relative to the CDR3; the germline J gene fills the gap. This sequence joins TRBV6-2 or TRBV6-3 and TRBJ2-4, with a tentative D call TRBD1 (6 bases). This CDR3 has 13 amino acids. V lost 5 bases and J lost 6, with 11 bases in between. Germline CDR1 MNHEY, CDR2 SVGEGT. CDR3: CASSVWGRNIQYF. CDR3 bases read: TGTGCCAGCAGTGTCTGGGGGCGAAACATT.

This clone was observed many times. The read ends 3 residues shy of where the CDR3 ends; the end is completed using the germline J gene. The chain has TRBV20-1 and TRBJ2-5, with 11 bases that match TRBD2. The CDR3 spans 18 residues. V shed 1 base and J 4 bases; nucleotides not matched to a gene: 14. CDR1 and CDR2 (germline): DFQATT, SNEGSKA (reference sequence). CDR3 bases read: TGCAGTGCTAGAGTTCTAGCGGGAGGAGGGGGCCAGGTAGAGACC. It translates to CSARVLAGGGGQVET. The CDR3 in full is CSARVLAGGGGQVETQYF.

This clone was recorded at least ten times. The read terminates 3 residues ahead of where the CDR3 ends, so the germline J gene completes it. This chain links TRBV19 with TRBJ2-6; 7 bases match TRBD1. CDR1 and CDR2 (germline): LNHDA, SQIVND (reference sequence). CDR3 length: 17 amino acids. V lost 5 bases, J lost 2 bases, and 9 bases stayed unmatched. CDR3 bases read: TGTGCCAGTAGTCCGCTCTCCAGGGGGACTGGGGCCAACGTC. Translated: CASSPLSRGTGANV. The full CDR3 reads CASSPLSRGTGANVLTF.

There are a few counts of this clone. With the read ending 3 residues before the CDR3 end, the germline J gene is used to fill in that end. This rearrangement joins TRBV19 to TRBJ2-3, with a weak D call TRBD2 (5 bases). The CDR3 sequence is 17 residues long. Trimming took off 0 bases at V and 0 bases at J, with 13 bases between the two ends. The germline gives CDR1 LNHDA, CDR2 SQIVND (reference sequence). This CDR3 is CASSIDSVLVSTDTQYF. The DNA read from the CDR3 is TGTGCCAGTAGTATAGATAGCGTACTAGTTAGCACAGATACG.

This clone appeared many times. From the germline J gene comes the end of the CDR3, since the read stops 3 residues before it. The chain employs TRBV6-2 or TRBV6-3 and TRBJ1-6; D not certain. V gave up 2 bases and J gave up 10 bases, with 6 bases separating them. The CDR3 runs 12 residues. Germline V gives CDR1 MNHEY, CDR2 SVGEGT. CDR3 sequence: CASSYIGSPLHF. The sequenced part of the CDR3 DNA is TGTGCCAGCAGTTACATCGGGTCACCC.

As regards this clone: The CDR3 end lies 3 residues beyond the end of the read and is filled in from the germline J gene. The V gene is TRBV20-1, the J gene TRBJ2-7, with TRBD2 matching 10 bases. V trimming: 3 bases; J trimming: 4 bases; junction bases outside the gene matches: 6. The CDR3 is made up of 14 amino acids. Looked up from germline, CDR1 is DFQATT and CDR2 is SNEGSKA (reference sequence). The chain's CDR3 is CSASKPSGSYEQYF. The CDR3 DNA, read in part, is TGCAGTGCTAGTAAACCTAGCGGGAGTTACGAG.

Notes on this clone: The sequenced fragment ends 3 residues before the CDR3 boundary, so the rest is inferred from the germline J gene. The genes are TRBV11-2 and TRBJ2-3, with TRBD2 matching 11 bases. The CDR3 consists of 15 residues. Germline V gives CDR1 SGHAT, CDR2 FQNNGV. The trim removed 5 bases at V and 1 base at J, leaving 2 bases unmatched. The CDR3 sequence is CASSATSGGTDTQYF. Partial CDR3 DNA: TGTGCCAGCAGCGCGACTAGCGGGGGCACAGATACG.

This clone was seen repeatedly, ten times or more. The read terminates 3 residues before the CDR3 end, so the remaining end is supplied by the germline J gene. The chain carries TRBV5-1 and TRBJ1-5; TRBD1 matches at 11 bases. Germline V gene sequence: CDR1 SGHRS, CDR2 YFSETQ. CDR3 length equals 15 residues. V trimming: 4 bases; J trimming: 7 bases; junction bases outside the gene matches: 7. CDR3 residues: CASSVGGQGAQPQHF. The sequenced part of the CDR3 DNA is TGCGCCAGCAGCGTAGGCGGACAGGGGGCGCAGCCC.

As for this clone: The read ends 3 residues early relative to the CDR3; the germline J gene fills the gap. The gene calls are TRBV6-2 or TRBV6-3 and TRBJ2-2; D might be TRBD1 (5 bases). This CDR3 comprises 14 residues. V lost 6 bases to trimming and J lost 1 base, with 9 bases between them. Germline V lookup: CDR1 MNHEY, CDR2 SVGEGT. The CDR3 region is CASRTDRNTGELFF. CDR3 DNA (partial): TGTGCCAGCAGGACTGACAGGAACACCGGGGAG.

This clone was seen many times. The CDR3 reads CASSPEGLAVELFF. The CDR3 bases that were read are TGTGCCAGCAGCCCCGAGGGCCTAGCGGTGGAG. The V gene is TRBV7-6, the J gene TRBJ2-2; 7 nucleotides align to TRBD2. With the read ending 3 residues before the CDR3 end, the germline J gene is used to fill in that end. J lost 10 bases, V lost 5 bases, and 10 bases had no gene match. Germline lookup yields CDR1 SGHVS and CDR2 FNYEAQ. The length of the CDR3 is 14 residues.

This clone has at least ten counts. CDR3 in amino acids: CASSTGRGAGYTEAFF. The sequenced part of the CDR3 DNA is TGTGCCAGCTCAACCGGACGCGGGGCTGGGTACACTGAA. V and J are TRBV18 and TRBJ1-1; perhaps TRBD1 as D (5 bases). The read stops 3 residues short of the end of the CDR3; the missing end is completed from the germline J gene. This CDR3 has 16 amino acids. Germline V gene data show CDR1 as KGHSH and CDR2 as LQKENI. V was pared by 5 bases and J by 3 bases, with 19 bases between.

This clone was seen only a few times. Here the CDR3 reads CASSSTGGTGNTIYF. The sequenced part of the CDR3 DNA is TGTGCCAGCAGCTCGACAGGGGGCACTGGAAACACC. V usage is TRBV7-2 and J usage is TRBJ1-3; 10 bases are shared with TRBD1. The read is 3 residues too short to cover the CDR3 end, so that end is filled in from the germline J gene. V lost 4 bases, J lost 2 bases, and 2 bases stayed unmatched. This CDR3 is 15 amino acids long. Germline V gene data show CDR1 as SGHTA and CDR2 as FQGNSA. Full variable domain (remainder filled in from reference TRBV7-2 and TRBJ1-3): GAGVSQSPSNKVTEKGKDVELRCDPISGHTALYWYRQSLGQGLEFLIYFQGNSAPDKSGLPSDRFSAERTGGSVSTLTIQRTQQEDSAVYLCASSSTGGTGNTIYFGEGSWLTVV.

Only a few counts were recorded for this clone. The missing CDR3 end, 3 residues past where the read stops, is filled in from the germline J gene. The V gene is TRBV18, the J gene TRBJ1-5; no firm D call. This CDR3 is 15 amino acids long. Germline values: CDR1 KGHSH, CDR2 LQKENI. Trimming cost V 1 base and J 2 bases, with 9 bases left between them. Incomplete CDR3 DNA: TGTGCCAGCTCACCACTGTACGAGGGCAATCAGCCC. Encoded protein: CASSPLYEGNQP. The full CDR3 protein reads CASSPLYEGNQPQHF. The full variable domain, in which reference TRBV18 and TRBJ1-5 provide the parts outside the CDR3, is NAGVMQNPRHLVRRRGQEARLRCSPMKGHSHVYWYRQLPEEGLKFMVYLQKENIIDESGMPKERFSAEFPKEGPSILRIQQVVRGDSAAYFCASSPLYEGNQPQHFGDGTRLSIL.

Comments on this clone: Read coverage stops 3 residues before the CDR3 terminus; the germline J gene supplies the remainder. This sequence joins TRBV2 and TRBJ1-5, with 8 bases lining up with TRBD1. The germline gives CDR1 SNHLY, CDR2 FYNNEI. The CDR3 has 14 amino acids. Partial CDR3 DNA: TGTGCCAGCAACCGACAGGGGACCAGAGAACCC. It codes for CASNRQGTREP. The whole CDR3 is CASNRQGTREPQHF.

As regards this clone: From the germline J gene comes the end of the CDR3, since the read stops 3 residues before it. The V call is TRBV30, the J call TRBJ1-3, with D possibly being TRBD1 (6 bases). Trimming stripped 4 bases from V and 6 bases from J, with 19 bases between. The CDR3 has 15 amino acids. CDR1 is GTSNPN, CDR2 SVGIG, per germline (reference sequence). The CDR3 loop reads CAWTQDSSLANTIYF. Partial CDR3 DNA: TGTGCCTGGACGCAGGACAGCTCTCTGGCAAACACC.

This clone has ten or more counts. The DNA ends 3 residues before the CDR3 does, and the rest of the CDR3 is filled in from the germline J gene. The gene calls are TRBV18 and TRBJ2-2; 10 bases are shared with TRBD1. Germline trimming cut 3 bases from V and 3 bases from J; bases unmatched to any gene: 4. This CDR3 is 16 amino acids long. Germline assignment: CDR1 KGHSH and CDR2 LQKENI. This chain's CDR3 is CASSPRQGADTGELFF. Incomplete CDR3 DNA: TGTGCCAGCTCACCTCGACAGGGGGCGGACACCGGGGAG.

A few counts support this clone. The sequence runs out 3 residues before the end of the CDR3; the remainder is reconstructed from the germline J gene. The chain couples TRBV7-2 to TRBJ2-7; 9 bases agree with TRBD1. The CDR3 length is 14 residues. The germline CDR1 and CDR2 sequences are SGHTA and FQGNSA. Germline trimming cut 4 bases from V and 3 bases from J; bases unmatched to any gene: 4. CDR3 sequence: CASSSGTGLYEQYF. The sequenced CDR3 bases are TGTGCCAGCAGCTCCGGGACAGGGCTCTACGAG.

This clone came up many times. The DNA ends 3 residues before the CDR3 does, and the rest of the CDR3 is filled in from the germline J gene. The chain joins TRBV19 to TRBJ2-3, with D perhaps TRBD1 (6 bases). The germline V gene has CDR1 LNHDA and CDR2 SQIVND (reference sequence). V was cut by 3 bases and J by 0 bases, with 7 bases left in between. This CDR3 spans 14 amino acids. The CDR3 bases that were read are TGTGCCAGTAGTATCGACAGGAGCACAGATACG. As protein: CASSIDRSTDT. The entire CDR3 protein reads CASSIDRSTDTQYF.

This clone occurred a few times. The read terminates 3 residues before the CDR3 end, so the remaining end is supplied by the germline J gene. The chain couples TRBV19 to TRBJ2-1, with TRBD1 as a possible D gene (5 bases). Germline lookup yields CDR1 LNHDA and CDR2 SQIVND (reference sequence). The CDR3 runs to 15 residues. Trimming left V 1 base short and J 8 bases short, with 15 bases between. CDR3 sequence: CASSIVQGSIDEQFF. The DNA read from the CDR3 is TGTGCCAGTAGTATAGTGCAGGGTTCTATCGATGAG.

Notes on this clone: The read terminates 3 residues ahead of where the CDR3 ends, so the germline J gene completes it. V and J are TRBV19 and TRBJ2-7, with a possible D match to TRBD2 (6 bases). Germline-derived CDR1 and CDR2 are LNHDA and SQIVND (reference sequence). This CDR3 comprises 15 residues. V gave up 7 bases and J gave up 5 bases, with 21 bases separating them. CDR3 protein: CASTPTAGPVHEQYF. Partial CDR3 DNA: TGTGCCAGTACCCCCACGGCGGGGCCCGTCCACGAG.

This clone appeared many times. Read coverage stops 3 residues before the CDR3 terminus; the germline J gene supplies the remainder. The chain employs TRBV20-1 and TRBJ1-1; D is uncertain. This CDR3 region has 15 residues. Trimming pared 0 bases from V and 4 bases from J, leaving 15 bases between. The V gene's germline CDR1 is DFQATT and CDR2 SNEGSKA (reference sequence). Incomplete CDR3 DNA: TGCAGTGCTAGAGATCTTGCGGGGTTGGGCACTGAA. Residues: CSARDLAGLGTE. The full CDR3 sequence reads CSARDLAGLGTEAFF.

This clone was seen repeatedly, ten times or more. With the read ending 3 residues before the CDR3 end, the germline J gene is used to fill in that end. The gene calls are TRBV19 and TRBJ2-7; TRBD2 matches at 10 bases. V shed 5 bases and J 2 bases; nucleotides not matched to a gene: 6. Germline-derived CDR1 and CDR2 are LNHDA and SQIVND (reference sequence). The CDR3 totals 15 residues. The covered CDR3 bases are TGTGCCAGTAGTTTGACTAGCGGGCGGACCTACGAG. This sequence encodes CASSLTSGRTYE. Given in full, the CDR3 is CASSLTSGRTYEQYF. Using reference TRBV19 and TRBJ2-7 for the parts outside the CDR3, the full variable domain is DGGITQSPKYLFRKEGQNVTLSCEQNLNHDAMYWYRQDPGQGLRLIYYSQIVNDFQKGDIAEGYSVSREKKESFPLTVTSAQKNPTAFYLCASSLTSGRTYEQYFGPGTRLTVT.

Many counts were recorded for this clone. CDR3 DNA (partial): TGCAGCGTTGGAGACGGTGTGGCTGAA. It encodes CSVGDGVAE. The CDR3 reads in full as CSVGDGVAEAFF. The chain joins TRBV29-1 to TRBJ1-1; no firm D call. The sequence runs out 3 residues before the end of the CDR3; the remainder is reconstructed from the germline J gene. The V gene lost 4 bases and the J gene lost 6 bases, with 12 bases spanning the gap. The CDR3 has 12 residues. Germline V gene sequence: CDR1 SQVTM, CDR2 ANQGSEA.

This clone was detected many times. The read finishes 3 residues shy of the CDR3 end, and the germline J gene is used to complete it. This chain connects TRBV7-8 to TRBJ2-2, with 7 bases lining up with TRBD1. CDR1 and CDR2 from the germline V gene are SGHVS and FQNEAQ. This CDR3 spans 17 amino acids. The V and J ends lost 0 bases and 0 bases, in that order; junction bases with no gene match: 4. The CDR3 spells CASSLAWDRANTGELFF. The CDR3 bases that were read are TGTGCCAGCAGCTTAGCCTGGGACAGAGCGAACACCGGGGAG. Full variable domain (remainder filled in from reference TRBV7-8 and TRBJ2-2): GAGVSQSPRYKVAKRGQDVALRCDPISGHVSLFWYQQALGQGPEFLTYFQNEAQLDKSGLPSDRFFAERPEGSVSTLKIQRTQQEDSAVYLCASSLAWDRANTGELFFGEGSRLTVL.